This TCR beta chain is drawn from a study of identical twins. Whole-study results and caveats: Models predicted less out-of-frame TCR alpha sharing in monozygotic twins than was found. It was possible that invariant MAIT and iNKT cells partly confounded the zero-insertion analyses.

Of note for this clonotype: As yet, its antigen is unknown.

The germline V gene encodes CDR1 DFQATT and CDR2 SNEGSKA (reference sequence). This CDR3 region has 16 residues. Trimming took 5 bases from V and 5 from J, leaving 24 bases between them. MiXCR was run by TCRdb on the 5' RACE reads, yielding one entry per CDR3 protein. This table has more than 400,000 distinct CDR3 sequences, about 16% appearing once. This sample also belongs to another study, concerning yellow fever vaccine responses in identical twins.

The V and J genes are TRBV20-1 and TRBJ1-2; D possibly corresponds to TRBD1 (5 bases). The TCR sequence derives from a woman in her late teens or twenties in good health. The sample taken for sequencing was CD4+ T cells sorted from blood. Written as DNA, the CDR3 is TGCAGTGCTGCGGGGGAGGGACTGACCCCTTATTATGGCTACACCTTC. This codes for CSAAGEGLTPYYGYTF.